Following are 14 T cell receptor beta chains from one sample sequenced in a study of cytomegalovirus exposure and HLA in healthy donors. The study ran its PCR with 60 Vbeta and 13 Jbeta primers. TCRdb keeps only in-frame clones here, not all; method: immunoSEQ multiplex PCR. In the table there are hundreds of thousands of clones, roughly 90% of which are singletons. Sample: PBMCs. The receptors stem from a woman aged 18-29 years in good health and CMV-seronegative.

V usage is TRBV6-6 and J usage is TRBJ2-2, with a possible D match to TRBD2 (7 bases). Trimming removed 7 bases at V and 6 bases at J, with 15 bases between. CDR1 MNHNY and CDR2 SVGAGI come from the germline V gene (reference sequence). The CDR3 has 14 residues. DNA of the CDR3: TGTGCCAGCAACCTGAACGGGGGGCCCGGGGAGCTGTTTTTT. Translation gives CASNLNGGPGELFF.

The chain recombines TRBV11-2 with TRBJ2-3; TRBD2 aligns across 12 bases. Germline-derived CDR1 and CDR2 are SGHAT and FQNNGV. This CDR3 spans 17 amino acids. With 3 bases clipped from V and 1 base from J, the junction kept 5 bases outside the gene matches. The CDR3 reads CASSFTRLAGGTDTQYF. In nucleotides, the CDR3 is TGTGCCAGCAGCTTTACGAGACTAGCGGGAGGCACAGATACGCAGTATTTT.

Turning to this clone: Other nucleotide sequences in the sample specify the same CDR3. The genes are TRBV27 and TRBJ1-6; 10 bases line up with TRBD1. Per germline, CDR1 MNHEY and CDR2 SMNVEV (reference sequence). J gave up 0 bases and V 3 bases, and 11 bases lay outside the gene matches. The CDR3 contains 20 residues. CDR3 sequence reads: CASSLVTGGYPGSYNSPLHF. Written as DNA, the CDR3 is TGTGCCAGCAGTTTGGTGACAGGGGGCTATCCAGGCTCCTATAATTCACCCCTCCACTTT.

The CDR3 protein is CASRTGSLKGYTF. CDR3 nucleotides: TGTGCCAGCAGAACAGGGAGTTTGAAGGGCTACACCTTC. The V and J genes are TRBV9 and TRBJ1-2; perhaps TRBD1 as D (6 bases). The V gene's germline CDR1 is SGDLS and CDR2 YYNGEE. With 5 bases removed from V and 8 bases from J, the gap between germline ends came to 16 bases. This CDR3 is 13 amino acids long.

This clone is a singleton in its sample. A read error may produce the germline difference seen at one junction end. The chain recombines TRBV7-9 with TRBJ1-1; no definite D call. The germline gives CDR1 SEHNR, CDR2 FQNEAQ (reference sequence). CDR3 length: 14 residues. CDR3 amino acids: CSSSLPLVNTEAFF. CDR3 DNA sequence: TGTTCCAGCAGCTTACCGTTAGTGAACACTGAAGCTTTCTTT.

The chain has TRBV2 and TRBJ2-2; 7 nucleotides agree with TRBD2. The germline V gene has CDR1 SNHLY and CDR2 FYNNEI. This CDR3 contains 14 residues. Trimming took 6 bases from V and 6 from J; bases not matched to a gene: 7. The CDR3 loop reads CASSAAGVAGELFF. CDR3 sequence (DNA): TGTGCCAGCAGCGCCGCGGGAGTCGCCGGGGAGCTGTTTTTT.

The rearrangement joins TRBV23-1 to TRBJ1-6; possibly TRBD1 for D (6 bases). TRBV23-1 is annotated as an ORF whose role is uncertain. Trimming cost V 1 base and J 0 bases, with 19 bases left between them. The CDR3 covers 20 residues. The CDR3 protein is CASSQCRTVNHGSYNSPLHF. CDR3 DNA: TGCGCCAGCAGTCAATGTCGGACAGTCAACCACGGCTCCTATAATTCACCCCTCCACTTT.

The rearrangement uses TRBV5-6 and TRBJ1-1; perhaps TRBD1 as D (5 bases). CDR1 and CDR2 (germline): SGHDT, YYEEEE. The length of the CDR3 is 13 residues. Trimming pared 2 bases from V and 11 bases from J, leaving 16 bases between. CDR3 in DNA: TGTGCCAGCAGCTTCCTAGAGCGGGACGGGGCTTTCTTT. It is translated as CASSFLERDGAFF.

The V call is TRBV4-1, the J call TRBJ2-7, with a weak D call TRBD2 (5 bases). Germline V gives CDR1 MGHRA, CDR2 YSYEKL. The CDR3 runs to 13 residues. The V gene lost 3 bases and the J gene lost 12 bases, with 18 bases spanning the gap. The CDR3 DNA reads as TGCGCCAGCAGCCAGCCAACCGGCGGAGGCCCGTACTTC. Amino acid sequence: CASSQPTGGGPYF.

The rearrangement uses TRBV2 and TRBJ1-3, with 7 bases identical to TRBD1. This CDR3 region has 14 residues. The V and J ends lost 4 bases and 3 bases, in that order; junction bases with no gene match: 3. The germline V gene encodes CDR1 SNHLY and CDR2 FYNNEI. The CDR3 bases are TGTGCCAGCAGTGGACAGGGAATTGGAAACACCATATATTTT. Protein sequence: CASSGQGIGNTIYF.

The chain recombines TRBV7-9 with TRBJ2-7, with 7 positions matching TRBD2. V shed 5 bases and J 5 bases; nucleotides not matched to a gene: 6. This CDR3 has 13 amino acids. Germline V CDR1 and CDR2: SEHNR, FQNEAQ (reference sequence). This CDR3 is CASSPSGVDEQYF. As DNA, the CDR3 is TGTGCCAGCAGCCCAAGCGGGGTCGACGAGCAGTACTTC.

The J gene is TRBJ1-1, the V gene TRBV6-5; maybe TRBD1 (5 bases). Germline CDR1 is MNHEY and CDR2 is SVGAGI. The length of the CDR3 is 13 residues. The V end lost 6 bases, the J end lost 11 bases, and 19 bases lay between the germline ends. The CDR3 sequence: CASRYRDSVSAFF. CDR3 DNA: TGTGCCAGCAGGTACCGGGACTCGGTTTCGGCTTTCTTT.

The J gene is TRBJ2-1, the V gene TRBV18; the match to TRBD2 covers 10 bases. V lost 3 bases and J lost 5; bases outside the gene matches: 4. CDR1 KGHSH and CDR2 LQKENI come from the germline V gene. CDR3 length equals 15 residues. The CDR3 loop is CASSPRTSGDNEQFF. The CDR3 bases are TGTGCCAGCTCACCTCGGACTAGCGGAGACAATGAGCAGTTCTTC.

The chain combines TRBV5-6 with TRBJ2-1; 9 bases are shared with TRBD2. This CDR3 has 14 residues. With 0 bases clipped from V and 15 bases from J, the junction kept 10 bases outside the gene matches. From germline, CDR1 is SGHDT and CDR2 YYEEEE. The CDR3 DNA reads TGTGCCAGCAGCTTGGTAGCGGGGGTGACTAATGGGTTCTTC. It yields the protein CASSLVAGVTNGFF. Filled out from reference TRBV5-6 and TRBJ2-1, the complete variable domain reads DAGVTQSPTHLIKTRGQQVTLRCSPKSGHDTVSWYQQALGQGPQFIFQYYEEEERQRGNFPDRFSGHQFPNYSSELNVNALLLGDSALYLCASSLVAGVTNGFFGPGTRLTVL.